Listed below are T cell receptor beta chains from one sample, sequenced in a study of cytomegalovirus exposure and HLA in healthy donors. Repertoires were generated with immunoSEQ multiplex PCR, while TCRdb's copy carries only in-frame clones and drops some. The sample has 120,000 to 150,000 clones, around nine tenths seen once. Sequencing was performed on PBMCs. These TCRs come from a woman aged 18-29 years in good health and CMV-seropositive. CDR3s include the opening cysteine and the closing phenylalanine or tryptophan. The D gene is left open where the match is weak. Clone size appears in some rows only: once, few, many, or a class for an expanded clone.

D | size | J | V | CDR3 | DNA
TRBD2 | - | TRBJ2-3 | TRBV18 | CASSPPSGIGDTQYF | TGTGCCAGCTCACCCCCTAGCGGGATTGGAGATACGCAGTATTTT
TRBD2 | once | TRBJ2-1 | TRBV10-2 | CASSVVLIAGYNEQFF | TGCGCCAGCAGTGTGGTGCTCATAGCGGGTTACAATGAGCAGTTCTTC
TRBD2 | - | TRBJ2-1 | TRBV5-8 | CASSFGGRNEQFF | TGTGCCAGCAGCTTTGGCGGGAGGAATGAGCAGTTCTTC
- | few | TRBJ2-5 | TRBV27 | CASSLSGLPQETQYF | TGTGCCAGCAGTTTATCCGGACTACCCCAAGAGACCCAGTACTTC
- | - | TRBJ1-1 | TRBV25-1 | CASTRSGGLRGNTEAFF | TGTGCCAGCACTCGGAGCGGGGGACTACGGGGGAACACTGAAGCTTTCTTT
- | - | TRBJ1-1 | TRBV2 | CASSPPGIGGVTEAFF | TGTGCCAGCAGTCCACCGGGAATAGGGGGGGTCACTGAAGCTTTCTTT
TRBD2 | - | TRBJ2-7 | TRBV27 | CASSMGGGSTYEQYF | TGTGCCAGCAGCATGGGGGGAGGGAGTACCTACGAGCAGTACTTC
- | - | TRBJ2-3 | TRBV5-4 | CASSLQGPDTQYF | TGTGCCAGCAGCTTACAGGGCCCAGATACGCAGTATTTT
TRBD1 | once | TRBJ1-1 | TRBV5-6 | CASSLALQGHSEAFF | TGTGCCAGCAGCTTGGCCCTACAGGGGCATTCCGAAGCTTTCTTT
- | once | TRBJ2-1 | TRBV25-1 | CASSRVGEQFF | TGTGCCAGTTCACGGGTGGGTGAGCAGTTCTTC
TRBD2 | - | TRBJ2-2 | TRBV4-3 | CASSRKRETGTGELFF | TGCGCCAGCAGCCGAAAGCGGGAGACGGGCACCGGGGAGCTGTTTTTT
- | few | TRBJ2-5 | TRBV19 | CASSPLGERETQYF | TGTGCCAGTAGTCCCTTAGGTGAGCGGGAGACCCAGTACTTC
- | - | TRBJ2-3 | TRBV11-3 | CASTQALATSTDTQYF | TGTGCCAGCACCCAAGCCCTAGCAACTAGCACAGATACGCAGTATTTT
TRBD1 | - | TRBJ1-4 | TRBV30 | CAWSVGTGTNEKLFF | TGTGCCTGGAGTGTTGGGACAGGAACTAATGAAAAACTGTTTTTT
TRBD2 | - | TRBJ2-7 | TRBV28 | CASPPPGSGSGTYEQYF | TGTGCCAGTCCCCCCCCTGGTAGCGGGAGTGGCACCTACGAGCAGTACTTC
TRBD1 | - | TRBJ1-2 | TRBV30 | CAWSPGTENSYGYTF | TGTGCCTGGAGTCCCGGGACAGAAAATAGCTATGGCTACACCTTC
- | once | TRBJ1-4 | TRBV6-1 | CASSELGAGNEKLFF | TGTGCCAGCAGTGAATTGGGGGCGGGTAATGAAAAACTGTTTTTT
- | - | TRBJ2-1 | TRBV6-1 | CASSDWANIRNEQFF | TGTGCCAGCAGTGACTGGGCCAATATCCGCAATGAGCAGTTCTTC
TRBD2 | - | TRBJ2-7 | TRBV19 | CASSPKVTSGRTNAYEQYF | TGTGCCAGTAGTCCTAAGGTGACTAGCGGGAGGACTAATGCCTACGAGCAGTACTTC
- | few | TRBJ1-1 | TRBV18 | CASSQPGTEAFF | TGTGCCAGCTCCCAACCGGGCACTGAAGCTTTCTTT
TRBD2 | - | TRBJ2-7 | TRBV6-5 | CASRSAGLSYEQYF | TGTGCCAGCAGATCCGCGGGACTATCCTACGAGCAGTACTTC
TRBD1 | - | TRBJ2-7 | TRBV19 | CASSTGTGGEQYF | TGTGCCAGTAGCACCGGGACAGGGGGCGAGCAGTACTTC
TRBD2 | - | TRBJ2-7 | TRBV5-4 | CASSTSGSSYEQYF | TGTGCCAGCAGTACTAGCGGGAGCTCCTACGAGCAGTACTTC
TRBD1 | - | TRBJ2-1 | TRBV27 | CASSIRQGAYNEQFF | TGTGCCAGCAGTATACGACAGGGCGCCTACAATGAGCAGTTCTTC
- | - | TRBJ2-7 | TRBV19 | CASSANPQGGEQYF | TGTGCCAGTAGTGCTAATCCACAGGGAGGGGAGCAGTACTTC
TRBD2 | - | TRBJ2-5 | TRBV7-2 | CASSSPWGSGMVSETQYF | TGTGCCAGCAGCTCCCCTTGGGGTAGCGGGATGGTTTCAGAGACCCAGTACTTC
- | once | TRBJ1-5 | TRBV6-1 | CASSEYRRVGQGNQPQHF | TGTGCCAGCAGTGAATACCGTCGAGTCGGACAAGGCAATCAGCCCCAGCATTTT
TRBD2 | - | TRBJ2-2 | TRBV2 | CASSGREGPGELFF | TGTGCCAGCAGTGGGCGGGAGGGTCCCGGGGAGCTGTTTTTT
- | few | TRBJ2-1 | TRBV29-1 | CSVTPGGLSYNEQFF | TGCAGCGTGACCCCCGGGGGGCTTTCCTACAATGAGCAGTTCTTC